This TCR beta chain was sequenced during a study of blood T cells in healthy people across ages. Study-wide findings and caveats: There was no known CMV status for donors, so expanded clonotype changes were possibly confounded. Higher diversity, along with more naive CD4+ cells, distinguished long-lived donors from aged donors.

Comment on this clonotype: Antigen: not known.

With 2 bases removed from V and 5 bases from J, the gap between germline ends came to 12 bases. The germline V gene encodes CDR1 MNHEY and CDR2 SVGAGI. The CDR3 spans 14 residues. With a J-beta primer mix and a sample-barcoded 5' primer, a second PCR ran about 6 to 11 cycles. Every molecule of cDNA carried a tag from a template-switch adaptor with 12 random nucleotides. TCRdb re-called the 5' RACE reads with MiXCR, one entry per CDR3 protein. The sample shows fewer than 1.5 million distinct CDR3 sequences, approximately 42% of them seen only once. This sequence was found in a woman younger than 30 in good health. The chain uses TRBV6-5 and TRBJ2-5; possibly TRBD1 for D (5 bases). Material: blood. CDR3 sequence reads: CASSYPTVGETQYF. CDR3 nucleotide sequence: TGTGCCAGCAGTTACCCGACAGTGGGGGAGACCCAGTACTTC.